A single sample gave rise to the 11 T cell receptor beta chains below, sequenced in a study of control samples from healthy donors and cancer patients (dated by TCRdb to 2018 to 2020). Library preparation employed the immunoSEQ multiplex PCR assay. The clones in this table, taken by TCRdb from immuneACCESS, are in-frame only. Not every clone is retained; where verified, under half of the shortfall comes from an unresolved V gene, and the cause of the rest is unknown. Within this sample are 150,000 to 200,000 clones, with around nine tenths of them counted one time only. The leading ten clones occupy about 1.4% of the sample. The sample was blood. The origin of the receptors is a man younger than 40 in good health.

The gene calls are TRBV19 and TRBJ1-2, with unresolved D. The CDR3 spans 17 residues. V dropped 6 bases and J dropped 0 bases, with 20 bases sitting between them. Germline values: CDR1 LNHDA, CDR2 SQIVND (reference sequence). As DNA, the CDR3 is TGTGCCAGTAGCGTGCGCCGGGCCGGCGGGACTAACTATGGCTACACCTTC. This encodes CASSVRRAGGTNYGYTF.

Remarks on this clone: The limits of the CDR3 on the DNA are not certain, so only TCRdb's listed CDR3 is given. This sequence joins TRBV5-6 and TRBJ1-3. Germline V lookup: CDR1 SGHDT, CDR2 YYEEEE. Inclusive of both ends, the CDR3 amounts to 16 amino acids. The CDR3 sequence is CASSFGPGDAGNTIYF.

The chain is built from TRBV5-1 and TRBJ2-5, with 14 positions matching TRBD2. The ends lost 4 bases at V and 2 bases at J; junction bases unmatched: 7. The CDR3 loop spans 17 amino acids. Germline CDR1 is SGHRS and CDR2 is YFSETQ. CDR3 region: CASSPGLAGGKQETQYF. The CDR3 DNA is TGCGCCAGCAGCCCCGGACTAGCGGGGGGCAAGCAAGAGACCCAGTACTTC. The whole variable domain, filled in from reference TRBV5-1 and TRBJ2-5, reads KAGVTQTPRYLIKTRGQQVTLSCSPISGHRSVSWYQQTPGQGLQFLFEYFSETQRNKGNFPGRFSGRQFSNSRSEMNVSTLELGDSALYLCASSPGLAGGKQETQYFGPGTRLLVL.

Only a few counts were recorded for this clone. The chain carries TRBV6-2 or TRBV6-3 and TRBJ1-5, with 8 bases fitting TRBD1. V lost 2 bases and J lost 2; bases outside the gene matches: 2. The length of the CDR3 is 15 residues. Germline V CDR1 and CDR2: MNHEY, SVGEGT. CDR3 bases: TGTGCCAGCAGTTACGAGGGACAGGGCAATCAGCCCCAGCATTTT. Translated, it gives CASSYEGQGNQPQHF.

The chain employs TRBV7-9 and TRBJ2-7; 8 bases are a match to TRBD1. Losses at the gene ends were 4 bases for V and 2 bases for J; bases not matched to a gene: 4. The CDR3 has 14 residues. Germline V lookup: CDR1 SEHNR, CDR2 FQNEAQ (reference sequence). The CDR3 loop is CASSSGQGTYEQYF. The CDR3 coding sequence is TGTGCCAGCAGCTCCGGACAGGGTACCTACGAGCAGTACTTC. Variable domain in full (rest from reference TRBV7-9 and TRBJ2-7): DTGVSQNPRHKITKRGQNVTFRCDPISEHNRLYWYRQTLGQGPEFLTYFQNEAQLEKSRLLSDRFSAERPKGSFSTLEIQRTEQGDSAMYLCASSSGQGTYEQYFGPGTRLTVT.

The rearrangement links TRBV19 to TRBJ2-3; weak D call: TRBD2 (5 bases). The CDR3 totals 15 residues. CDR1 LNHDA and CDR2 SQIVND come from the germline V gene (reference sequence). Trimming removed 5 bases at V and 0 bases at J, with 12 bases between. The CDR3 here is CASSYSAQSTDTQYF. Here the CDR3 DNA reads TGTGCCAGTAGTTATAGCGCGCAAAGCACAGATACGCAGTATTTT.

The chain joins TRBV10-3 to TRBJ1-4; D gene unclear. V was shortened by 2 bases and J by 0 bases, with 7 bases between the two germline ends. CDR1 ENHRY and CDR2 SYGVKD come from the germline V gene. This CDR3 comprises 15 residues. CDR3 protein: CAISETAPTNEKLFF. The CDR3 DNA follows: TGTGCCATCAGTGAGACAGCTCCAACTAATGAAAAACTGTTTTTT.

The chain couples TRBV6-2 or TRBV6-3 to TRBJ2-7; unclear D gene. V was trimmed by 5 bases and J by 0 bases, leaving 8 bases between them. Germline CDR1 is MNHEY and CDR2 is SVGEGT. The CDR3 has 13 amino acids. CDR3 region: CASSDPSSYEQYF. The DNA of the CDR3 is TGTGCCAGCAGTGACCCCTCCTCCTACGAGCAGTACTTC.

The chain uses TRBV24-1 and TRBJ1-1; perhaps TRBD1 as D (5 bases). V was shortened by 0 bases and J by 1 base, with 11 bases between the two germline ends. Germline V gene sequence: CDR1 KGHDR, CDR2 SFDVKD. The CDR3 covers 16 residues. The CDR3 sequence: CATSDLEGRKNTEAFF. For the CDR3, the DNA is TGTGCCACCAGTGATTTGGAGGGGCGCAAGAACACTGAAGCTTTCTTT.

This chain links TRBV7-6 with TRBJ1-1, with D maybe TRBD1 (5 bases). Germline loops: CDR1 SGHVS, CDR2 FNYEAQ. The ends were cut back, 5 bases at V and 7 bases at J, with 20 bases in the middle. The CDR3 sequence is 15 residues long. The DNA for the CDR3 is TGTGCCAGCAGCGCCCAGCCGGGGCGCGCGGTTGAAGCTTTCTTT. Translated, it gives CASSAQPGRAVEAFF.

The V call is TRBV5-1, the J call TRBJ2-7; weak D call: TRBD1 (6 bases). V shed 3 bases and J shed 3 bases, with 10 bases lying between them. In germline, CDR1 is SGHRS, CDR2 YFSETQ. CDR3 length equals 13 residues. The CDR3 DNA sequence: TGCGCCAGCAGCTACCAGACAGGCTACGAGCAGTACTTC. It specifies CASSYQTGYEQYF.